This T cell receptor (beta chain) was sequenced for a study of T cells in Graves' hyperthyroidism and ophthalmopathy. Overall study: Before any treatment, at initial diagnosis, peripheral blood was collected.

V lost 1 base and J 6 bases, leaving 2 bases between the germline ends. CDR3 size: 11 residues. Germline V gives CDR1 SGHTA, CDR2 FQGNSA. The authors deemed Graves' hyperthyroidism stable absent ophthalmopathy progression within 18 months. There were TCR beta CDR3 regions amplified from RNA transcripts. First-round RT-PCR of the TCR CDR3 relied on the HTBI primer set. TCRdb reanalysed the multiplex PCR reads using MiXCR and keeps one entry per CDR3 protein. The data show 600,000 to 800,000 distinct CDR3 sequences, under 45% seen once. Sequenced: blood. The receptor was isolated from a woman in her forties with Graves' hyperthyroidism. V is TRBV7-2 and J is TRBJ2-3; D is unresolved. The CDR3 nucleotides are TGTGCCAGCAGCTTAGTGGATACGCAGTATTTT. Translation gives CASSLVDTQYF.